This T cell receptor (beta chain) was identified in a study of blood T cells in healthy people across ages. It was with a sample-barcoded 5' primer and a J-beta primer mix that a second PCR of about 6 to 12 cycles was run. TCRdb re-derived calls from the 5' RACE reads in MiXCR, one entry per CDR3 protein. The data show 550,000 to 800,000 distinct CDR3 sequences, under 25% seen once. Germline V gives CDR1 SQVTM, CDR2 ANQGSEA. The CDR3 length is 15 residues. Trimming left V 3 bases short and J 8 bases short, with 19 bases between. Overall study findings and caveats: Estimates based on one million T cells were treated as lower bounds. Fewer expanded clones and more diversity marked long-lived versus aged donors.

Points on this clonotype: Its specificity is unknown.

This receptor was obtained from a man between 65 and 85 years old in good health. The sample was blood. The J gene is TRBJ2-2, the V gene TRBV29-1, with D possibly being TRBD2 (6 bases). In DNA form, the CDR3 reads TGCAGCGTTGAGGGACTCCCGGGGCAAGTGGGGGAGCTGTTTTTT. Its translation is CSVEGLPGQVGELFF.